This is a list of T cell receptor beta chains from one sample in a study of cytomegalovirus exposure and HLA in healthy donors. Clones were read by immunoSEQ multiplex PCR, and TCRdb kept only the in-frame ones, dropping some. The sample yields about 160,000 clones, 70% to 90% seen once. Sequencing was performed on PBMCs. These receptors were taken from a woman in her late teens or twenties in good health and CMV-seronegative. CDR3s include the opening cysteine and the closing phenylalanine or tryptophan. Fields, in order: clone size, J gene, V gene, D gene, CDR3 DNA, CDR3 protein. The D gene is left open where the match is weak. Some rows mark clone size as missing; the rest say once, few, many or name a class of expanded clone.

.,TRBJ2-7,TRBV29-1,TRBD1,TGCAGCGTTACGGGACAGGGTTACTACGAGCAGTACTTC,CSVTGQGYYEQYF
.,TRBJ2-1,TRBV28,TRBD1,TGTGCCAGCAGTGTGACAGGGGGGGCTAGTCATGAGCAGTTCTTC,CASSVTGGASHEQFF
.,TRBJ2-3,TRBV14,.,TGTGCCAGCAGCCCTTACCCAGGGCCCCATACGCAGTATTTT,CASSPYPGPHTQYF
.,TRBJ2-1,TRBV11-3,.,TGTGCCAGCAGCTTATCGGGTTCTCGCAATGAGCAGTTCTTC,CASSLSGSRNEQFF
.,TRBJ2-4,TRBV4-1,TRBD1,TGCGCCAGCAGCCAAGGACAGGGCTTAGCCAAAAACATTCAGTACTTC,CASSQGQGLAKNIQYF
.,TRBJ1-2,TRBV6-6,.,TGTGCCAGCGGGGAGTGGGACTATGGCTACACCTTC,CASGEWDYGYTF
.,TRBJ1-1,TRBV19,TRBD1,TGTGCCAGTAGTCCCGACAGGGGGTTCGCTGAAGCTTTCTTT,CASSPDRGFAEAFF
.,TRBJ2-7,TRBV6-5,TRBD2,TGTGCCAGCAGTTACTCGACGCTAGCGGGATCCTACGAGCAGTACTTC,CASSYSTLAGSYEQYF
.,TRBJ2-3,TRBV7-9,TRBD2,TGTGCCAGCAGCTTAACTAGCGGGAGCACAGATACGCAGTATTTT,CASSLTSGSTDTQYF
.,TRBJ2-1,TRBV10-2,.,TGCGCCAGCAGTGAGTTAAATGAGCAGTTCTTC,CASSELNEQFF
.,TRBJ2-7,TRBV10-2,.,TGCGCCAGCAGTGGGGGGACTGGCTACGAGCAGTACTTC,CASSGGTGYEQYF
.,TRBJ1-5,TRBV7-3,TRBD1,TGTGCCAGCAGCTCACAGGGGGGACAGCCCCAGCATTTT,CASSSQGGQPQHF
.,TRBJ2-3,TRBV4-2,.,TGTGCCAGCAGCCAAAAAAAGGGGCCTGATACGCAGTATTTT,CASSQKKGPDTQYF
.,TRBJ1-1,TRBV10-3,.,TGTGCCATCAGTGAGTCGATGAGGGCAGCCACTGAAGCTTTCTTT,CAISESMRAATEAFF
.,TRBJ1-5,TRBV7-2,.,TGTGCCAGCAGCTGGACAACGACGAATCAGCCCCAGCATTTT,CASSWTTTNQPQHF
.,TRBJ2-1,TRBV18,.,TGTGCCAGCACCTACCGGGCAGGGGTCAATGAGCAGTTCTTC,CASTYRAGVNEQFF
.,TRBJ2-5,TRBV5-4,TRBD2,TGTGCCAGCAGCCACAGTTTTCGGACTAGCGGGGGGGCCGGGGAGACCCAGTACTTC,CASSHSFRTSGGAGETQYF
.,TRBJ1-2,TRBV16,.,TGTGCCAGCAGCCATTCCGGGTATGGCTACACCTTC,CASSHSGYGYTF
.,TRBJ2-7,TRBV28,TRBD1,TGTGCCAGCAGTTTAGCTTGGGACAGAGCTTTCAACGAGCAGTACTTC,CASSLAWDRAFNEQYF
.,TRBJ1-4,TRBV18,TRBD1,TGTGCCAGCTCGGAAAACCGGGACAGGGGGGAAAAACTGTTTTTT,CASSENRDRGEKLFF
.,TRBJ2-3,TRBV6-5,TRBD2,TGTGCCAGCAGTTCGGGGGGTCCCGGGACAGATACGCAGTATTTT,CASSSGGPGTDTQYF
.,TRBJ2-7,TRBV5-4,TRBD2,TGTGCCAGCAGCTTGGGGGGACTAGCATACGAGCAGTACTTC,CASSLGGLAYEQYF
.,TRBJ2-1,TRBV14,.,TGTGCCAGCAGCCAATCTAGGGGTGAGCAGTTCTTC,CASSQSRGEQFF
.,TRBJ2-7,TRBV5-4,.,TGTGCCAGCAGCTTGTGGGGCGCCGCATACGAGCAGTACTTC,CASSLWGAAYEQYF
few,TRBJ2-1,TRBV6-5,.,TGTGCCAGCAGTAAACGACACCACTCCTACAATGAGCAGTTCTTC,CASSKRHHSYNEQFF
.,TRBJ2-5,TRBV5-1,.,TGCGCCAGCAGCTTGGGGACAGCCCAAGAGACCCAGTACTTC,CASSLGTAQETQYF
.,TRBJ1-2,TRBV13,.,TGTGCCAGCAGCTACGGTTCTAACTATGGCTACACCTTC,CASSYGSNYGYTF
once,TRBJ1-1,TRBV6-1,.,TGTGCCAGCAGTGAAGCGAGAAGAGCTTTCTTT,CASSEARRAFF
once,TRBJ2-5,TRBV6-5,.,TGTGCCAGCAGGAACGCAGGGTGGGGCGGAGAGACCCAGTACTTC,CASRNAGWGGETQYF
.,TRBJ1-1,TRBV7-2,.,TGTGCCAGCAGCTTAAAGTCTCCGGGGGGTTTGAACACTGAAGCTTTCTTT,CASSLKSPGGLNTEAFF
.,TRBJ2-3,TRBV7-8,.,TGTGCCAGCAGCTCCGGGGGTACGCAGTATTTT,CASSSGGTQYF
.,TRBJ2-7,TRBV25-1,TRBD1,TGTGCCAGCACTCATTCGGGACAGGGGGCGTACGAGCAGTACTTC,CASTHSGQGAYEQYF
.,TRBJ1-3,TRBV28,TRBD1,TGTGCCAGCAGTTCTTCTACAGGGGGCGAATATGGAAACACCATATATTTT,CASSSSTGGEYGNTIYF
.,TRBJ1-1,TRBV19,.,TGTGCCAGTAGTATAATAAGGGGCGGAAATTGGAACACTGAAGCTTTCTTT,CASSIIRGGNWNTEAFF
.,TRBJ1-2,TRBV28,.,TGTGCCAGCTCTAATAACTATGGCTACACCTTC,CASSNNYGYTF
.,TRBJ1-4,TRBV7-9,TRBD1,TGTGCCAGCAGCTTACTCGACAGGGCGCGGGAAAAACTGTTTTTT,CASSLLDRAREKLFF
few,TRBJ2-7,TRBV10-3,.,TGTGCCATCAGTGGGAGCTCAAGGGGCGACGAGCAGTACTTC,CAISGSSRGDEQYF
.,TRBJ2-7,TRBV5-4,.,TGTGCCAGCAGCTTGGCCGGACTCCCATCCTACGAGCAGTACTTC,CASSLAGLPSYEQYF
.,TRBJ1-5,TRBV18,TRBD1,TGTGCCAGCTCACCGGAGGGGGCACAGCCCCAGCATTTT,CASSPEGAQPQHF
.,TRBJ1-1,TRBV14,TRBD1,TGTGCCAGCAGCCGATTAGACAGGGGTGGCACTGAAGCTTTCTTT,CASSRLDRGGTEAFF
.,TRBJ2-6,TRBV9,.,TGTGCCAGCAGCGTAGGATTTAGCTCTGGGGCCAACGTCCTGACTTTC,CASSVGFSSGANVLTF
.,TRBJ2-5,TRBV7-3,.,TGTGCCAGCAGCCCGACAGGACAAGAGACCCAGTACTTC,CASSPTGQETQYF
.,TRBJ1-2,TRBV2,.,TGTGCCAGCAGATCCCCAGACTCAAACTTCTATGGCTACACCTTC,CASRSPDSNFYGYTF
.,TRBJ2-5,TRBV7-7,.,TGTGCCAGCAGCTTCGAGACAGGCCGACAAGAGACCCAGTACTTC,CASSFETGRQETQYF